This record covers a single TCR beta chain. Its specificity is not known. The sample is drawn from a study of beta chain features in type 1 diabetes. Broader study findings: There was a moderate but significant shortening of TCRB CDR3s in all four CD4+ subsets of Type 1 diabetes patients.

Expressed TCRB transcripts got sequenced, as all isolated RNA was reverse transcribed. TCRdb keeps only in-frame clones here, not all; method: immunoSEQ multiplex PCR. The top ten clones hold 0.012% of a sample with under 300,000 clones, around 25% of them seen once. V was cut by 1 base and J by 6 bases, with 22 bases left in between. The CDR3 covers 17 residues. Germline CDR1 SGDLS, CDR2 YYNGEE. Sample: naive CD4+ T cells from blood. The receptor was isolated from a woman in her 30s with type 1 diabetes. This rearrangement joins TRBV9 to TRBJ1-2; D call uncertain. The CDR3 protein is CASSVRAEGIGLHGYTF. In DNA form, the CDR3 reads TGTGCCAGCAGCGTAAGAGCAGAAGGGATCGGACTTCATGGCTACACCTTC.